Following are 17 T cell receptor beta chains from one sample sequenced in a study of early T cells in non-severe SARS-CoV-2 infection. TCRdb recomputed calls from the 5' RACE reads with MiXCR, one row per CDR3 protein. The data hold roughly 60,000 distinct CDR3 sequences, with 11% observed a single time. The sample was whole blood, taken at baseline. The origin of the receptors is an adult who was a healthcare worker with PCR-confirmed SARS-CoV-2 infection or an uninfected control (not recorded which).

This clonotype occurred a few times. V and J are TRBV6-1 and TRBJ1-1; a possible D gene is TRBD1 (5 bases). Deletions cut 11 bases from V and 4 bases from J, with 17 bases between. CDR3 length: 13 residues. CDR1 is MNHNS and CDR2 is SASEGT in the germline V gene. The CDR3 reads CASSVSRGTEAFF. The CDR3 DNA reads as TGTGCCTCCTCAGTCAGTAGGGGCACTGAAGCTTTCTTT.

The genes are TRBV4-3 and TRBJ1-6, with D tentatively TRBD1 (6 bases). CDR1 and CDR2 from the germline V gene are LGHNA and YSLEER. Trimming shortened V by 4 bases and J by 7 bases, and 14 bases separated the two germline ends. The length of the CDR3 is 15 residues. The CDR3 loop reads CASSPRRGANSPLHF. CDR3 nucleotide sequence: TGCGCCAGCAGCCCTCGCCGGGGGGCGAATTCACCCCTCCACTTT.

CDR3 DNA: TGCAGTGCTGCCCGGGAGTTACGGGGTGAAAAACTGTTTTTT. It translates to CSAARELRGEKLFF. The chain links TRBV20-1 to TRBJ1-4; D is unclear. V was clipped by 5 bases and J by 7 bases, with 17 bases between them. The CDR3 totals 14 residues. CDR1 is DFQATT and CDR2 is SNEGSKA in the germline V gene (reference sequence).

This clonotype was recorded at least ten times. CDR3 in amino acids: CSTTVQETQYF. In DNA, the CDR3 is TGCAGCACGACAGTACAAGAGACCCAGTACTTC. V is TRBV29-1 and J is TRBJ2-5; the D gene is possibly TRBD1 (5 bases). Trimming shortened V by 8 bases and J by 2 bases, and 9 bases separated the two germline ends. This CDR3 has 11 residues. Germline V gene data show CDR1 as SQVTM and CDR2 as ANQGSEA.

This clonotype has more than one count but fewer than ten. This sequence joins TRBV19 and TRBJ1-1; 9 nucleotides line up with TRBD1. The CDR3 extends over 19 amino acids. CDR1 is LNHDA, CDR2 SQIVND, per germline (reference sequence). Trimming took 6 bases from V and 0 from J; bases not matched to a gene: 17. The CDR3 spells CASRVSGTGLRRMNTEAFF. CDR3 DNA sequence: TGTGCCAGTAGAGTATCTGGGACAGGGTTGCGGCGGATGAACACTGAAGCTTTCTTT.

This clonotype was observed many times. The chain uses TRBV20-1 and TRBJ1-2, with D maybe TRBD1 (5 bases). V was cut by 2 bases and J by 2 bases, with 6 bases left in between. This CDR3 comprises 12 residues. Germline-derived CDR1 and CDR2 are DFQATT and SNEGSKA (reference sequence). The CDR3 loop reads CSARKGNYGYTF. The CDR3 nucleotides read TGCAGTGCTAGAAAGGGGAACTATGGCTACACCTTC.

This clonotype was counted only a few times. The chain is built from TRBV29-1 and TRBJ2-3, with 12 bases identical to TRBD2. This CDR3 has 14 residues. The germline CDR1 and CDR2 sequences are SQVTM and ANQGSEA. V was clipped by 5 bases and J by 2 bases; unmatched bases: 2. CDR3 nucleotides: TGCAGCGTTAGGACTAGCGGGGTCACAGATACGCAGTATTTT. This translates into CSVRTSGVTDTQYF.

CDR3 sequence: CASSLGTGVRMNTEAFF. The CDR3 region has the DNA TGTGCCAGCAGTTTGGGGACAGGAGTTAGGATGAACACTGAAGCTTTCTTT. This chain links TRBV12-3 or TRBV12-4 with TRBJ1-1; 8 bases align to TRBD1. The CDR3 is 17 amino acids. V lost 3 bases, J lost 0 bases, and 9 bases stayed unmatched.

This clonotype was detected only a few times. CDR3 in DNA: TGTGCCAGCAGTGAAAATAGGCGGGGTCTCTCCTACAATGAGCAGTTCTTC. Translation: CASSENRRGLSYNEQFF. The V call is TRBV2, the J call TRBJ2-1; possible D gene TRBD2, 6 bases. This CDR3 spans 17 amino acids. V was pared by 2 bases and J by 0 bases, with 14 bases between. CDR1 is SNHLY, CDR2 FYNNEI, per germline.

The chain uses TRBV12-3 or TRBV12-4 and TRBJ1-4; unclear D gene. The length of the CDR3 is 16 residues. V was clipped by 7 bases and J by 8 bases, with 23 bases between them. The CDR3 here is CASISTTGREEEKLFF. The CDR3, as DNA: TGTGCCAGCATTTCAACGACGGGGAGGGAGGAGGAAAAACTGTTTTTT.

The V call is TRBV7-2, the J call TRBJ1-5; D is unclear. The CDR3 contains 15 residues. The V gene lost 0 bases and the J gene lost 6 bases, with 12 bases spanning the gap. The germline V gene encodes CDR1 SGHTA and CDR2 FQGNSA. The CDR3 loop is CASSLALGLGQPQHF. The CDR3 nucleotides are TGTGCCAGCAGCTTAGCGTTAGGATTAGGTCAGCCCCAGCATTTT.

This clonotype was detected only a few times. This chain joins TRBV20-1 and TRBJ1-3, with D maybe TRBD1 (5 bases). Per germline, CDR1 DFQATT and CDR2 SNEGSKA (reference sequence). Trimming took off 0 bases at V and 3 bases at J, with 12 bases between the two ends. The CDR3 is 15 amino acids. The CDR3 region is CSARDGGASGNTIYF. For the CDR3, the DNA is TGCAGTGCTAGAGATGGGGGAGCCAGTGGAAACACCATATATTTT.

This clonotype showed up just a few times. The genes are TRBV12-3 or TRBV12-4 and TRBJ1-1, with 9 bases fitting TRBD1. V dropped 5 bases and J dropped 4; count of bases not matched to a gene: 8. This CDR3 has 15 amino acids. The CDR3 DNA sequence: TGTGCCAGCAGTACGGGACAGGGTAAAGGCACTGAAGCTTTCTTT. This translates into CASSTGQGKGTEAFF.

This clonotype was found many times. The chain couples TRBV4-3 to TRBJ2-2; TRBD2 aligns across 13 bases. The CDR3 is 17 amino acids. Germline V CDR1 and CDR2: LGHNA, YSLEER. V trimming: 4 bases; J trimming: 2 bases; junction bases outside the gene matches: 4. CDR3 DNA sequence: TGCGCCAGCAGCCTCAGACTAGCGGGGGGAAACACCGGGGAGCTGTTTTTT. It specifies CASSLRLAGGNTGELFF.

The chain joins TRBV29-1 to TRBJ1-5, with TRBD1 as a possible D gene (5 bases). This CDR3 comprises 14 residues. Germline V gene sequence: CDR1 SQVTM, CDR2 ANQGSEA. V gave up 5 bases and J gave up 4 bases, with 15 bases separating them. This CDR3 reads CSVSSGGLNQPQHF. DNA of the CDR3: TGCAGCGTTTCGAGTGGGGGGTTAAATCAGCCCCAGCATTTT. The whole variable domain, remainder taken from reference TRBV29-1 and TRBJ1-5, is SAVISQKPSRDICQRGTSLTIQCQVDSQVTMMFWYRQQPGQSLTLIATANQGSEATYESGFVIDKFPISRPNLTFSTLTVSNMSPEDSSIYLCSVSSGGLNQPQHFGDGTRLSIL.

Only a few counts were recorded for this clonotype. The rearrangement links TRBV5-5 to TRBJ1-6; 8 bases are shared with TRBD1. V lost 3 bases to trimming and J lost 9 bases; unmatched junction nucleotides: 8. The CDR3 extends over 15 amino acids. From germline, CDR1 is SGHKS and CDR2 YYEKEE (reference sequence). The CDR3 DNA follows: TGTGCCAGCAGCTCTACAGGGGGGCTCGGTTCACCCCTCCACTTT. Translating gives CASSSTGGLGSPLHF.

In DNA form, the CDR3 reads TGCGCCAGCAGCCAATTTCAGTTCGCAGGTCAAGAGACCCAGTACTTC. It is translated as CASSQFQFAGQETQYF. The chain links TRBV4-1 to TRBJ2-5; D call uncertain. The CDR3 consists of 16 residues. Trimming took 2 bases from V and 2 from J, leaving 15 bases between them. From germline, CDR1 is MGHRA and CDR2 YSYEKL.